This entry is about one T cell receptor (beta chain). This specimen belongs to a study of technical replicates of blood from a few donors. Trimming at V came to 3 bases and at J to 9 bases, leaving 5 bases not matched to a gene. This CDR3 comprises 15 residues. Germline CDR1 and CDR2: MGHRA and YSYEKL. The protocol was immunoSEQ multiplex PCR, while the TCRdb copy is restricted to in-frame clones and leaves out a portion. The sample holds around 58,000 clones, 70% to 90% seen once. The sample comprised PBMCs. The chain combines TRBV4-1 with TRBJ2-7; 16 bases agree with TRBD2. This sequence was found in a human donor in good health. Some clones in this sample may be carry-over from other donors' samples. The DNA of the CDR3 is TGCGCCAGCAGCCAGCTAGGGACTAGCGGGAGGGTGCAGTACTTC. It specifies CASSQLGTSGRVQYF.